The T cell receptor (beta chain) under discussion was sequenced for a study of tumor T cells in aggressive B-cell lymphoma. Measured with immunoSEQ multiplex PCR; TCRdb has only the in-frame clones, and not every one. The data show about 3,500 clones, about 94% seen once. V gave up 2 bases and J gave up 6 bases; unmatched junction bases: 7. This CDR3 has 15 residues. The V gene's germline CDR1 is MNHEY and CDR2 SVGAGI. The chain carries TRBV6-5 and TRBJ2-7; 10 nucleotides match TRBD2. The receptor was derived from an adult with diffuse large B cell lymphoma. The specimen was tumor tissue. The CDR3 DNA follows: TGTGCCAGCAGTTACGGACTAGCGGAGCGGGGCGAGCAGTACTTC. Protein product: CASSYGLAERGEQYF.